A single sample is the source of the 8 T cell receptor beta chains below, sequenced in a study of blood T cell repertoires in COVID-19. The data were produced by immunoSEQ multiplex PCR, yet TCRdb's version contains in-frame clones alone and is incomplete. There are about 240,000 clones in the sample; 75% to 90% occur only once, and 3% to 4% lies in the top ten. Sample: PBMCs or T cells enriched from blood (not recorded which). Receptors were obtained from a woman aged 40 to 50 with acute COVID-19.

The V call is TRBV15, the J call TRBJ2-2; TRBD2 is a possible D gene (6 bases). V lost 0 bases, J lost 4 bases, and 12 bases lay in between. Germline V CDR1 and CDR2: LNHNV, YYDKDF (reference sequence). This CDR3 is built from 16 residues. The DNA for the CDR3 is TGTGCCACCAGCAGAGATACGGGAGAAAGCACCGGGGAGCTGTTTTTT. This translates into CATSRDTGESTGELFF.

This chain connects TRBV7-8 to TRBJ2-7; a possible D gene is TRBD1 (5 bases). Germline loops: CDR1 SGHVS, CDR2 FQNEAQ. The CDR3 is made up of 13 amino acids. The germline V and J ends were trimmed by 5 bases and 1 base, with 9 bases remaining between them. The CDR3 protein is CASSLKGSYEQYF. DNA for the CDR3: TGTGCCAGCAGCCTCAAGGGGTCCTACGAGCAGTACTTC.

The chain recombines TRBV6-5 with TRBJ1-6; D not certain. The germline CDR1 and CDR2 sequences are MNHEY and SVGAGI. With 6 bases removed from V and 9 bases from J, the gap between germline ends came to 15 bases. This CDR3 has 14 residues. CDR3 DNA: TGTGCCAGCAGCTCTGGCTCGCCGCTTTCACCCCTCCACTTT. Amino acid sequence: CASSSGSPLSPLHF.

The rearrangement uses TRBV5-4 and TRBJ1-2; 7 positions match TRBD1. In germline, CDR1 is SGHNT, CDR2 YYREEE (reference sequence). The length of the CDR3 is 14 residues. The V and J ends lost 4 bases and 4 bases, in that order; junction bases with no gene match: 7. CDR3 sequence (DNA): TGTGCCAGCAGCCTCACAGGGGCCCTCTATGGCTACACCTTC. This encodes CASSLTGALYGYTF. Combining the CDR3 with reference TRBV5-4 and TRBJ1-2 gives the whole variable domain ETGVTQSPTHLIKTRGQQVTLRCSSQSGHNTVSWYQQALGQGPQFIFQYYREEENGRGNFPPRFSGLQFPNYSSELNVNALELDDSALYLCASSLTGALYGYTFGSGTRLTVV.

The chain combines TRBV12-3 or TRBV12-4 with TRBJ2-1, with 7 bases identical to TRBD2. Trimming took 6 bases from V and 7 from J; bases not matched to a gene: 6. The CDR3 covers 13 residues. The CDR3 DNA reads as TGTGCCAGCAGGAAGACTAGCCTGAATGAGCAGTTCTTC. It codes for CASRKTSLNEQFF.

The rearrangement joins TRBV10-1 to TRBJ2-1; the match to TRBD2 covers 9 bases. J lost 3 bases, V lost 0 bases, and 3 bases had no gene match. In germline, CDR1 is WNHNN, CDR2 SYGVQD (reference sequence). The CDR3 sequence is 16 residues long. The CDR3 sequence is CASSESLAGFYNEQFF. The DNA for the CDR3 is TGCGCCAGCAGTGAGTCGCTAGCGGGATTCTACAATGAGCAGTTCTTC.

On this clone itself: Different DNA sequences within this sample yield the same CDR3. The DNA for the CDR3 is TGTGCCAGCAGCGTAGGGTCCGGGACTAGTACAGATACGCAGTATTTT. It codes for CASSVGSGTSTDTQYF. The V gene is TRBV9, the J gene TRBJ2-3; 8 bases match TRBD2. CDR1 and CDR2 from the germline V gene are SGDLS and YYNGEE. V dropped 0 bases and J dropped 3; count of bases not matched to a gene: 6. CDR3 length: 16 residues.

The chain uses TRBV9 and TRBJ1-6; weak D call: TRBD1 (5 bases). V was clipped by 0 bases and J by 7 bases, with 14 bases between them. This CDR3 has 16 residues. Germline values: CDR1 SGDLS, CDR2 YYNGEE. The CDR3 loop is CASSVEPLRQNSPLHF. The CDR3 region has the DNA TGTGCCAGCAGCGTAGAACCTCTTAGACAGAATTCACCCCTCCACTTT.